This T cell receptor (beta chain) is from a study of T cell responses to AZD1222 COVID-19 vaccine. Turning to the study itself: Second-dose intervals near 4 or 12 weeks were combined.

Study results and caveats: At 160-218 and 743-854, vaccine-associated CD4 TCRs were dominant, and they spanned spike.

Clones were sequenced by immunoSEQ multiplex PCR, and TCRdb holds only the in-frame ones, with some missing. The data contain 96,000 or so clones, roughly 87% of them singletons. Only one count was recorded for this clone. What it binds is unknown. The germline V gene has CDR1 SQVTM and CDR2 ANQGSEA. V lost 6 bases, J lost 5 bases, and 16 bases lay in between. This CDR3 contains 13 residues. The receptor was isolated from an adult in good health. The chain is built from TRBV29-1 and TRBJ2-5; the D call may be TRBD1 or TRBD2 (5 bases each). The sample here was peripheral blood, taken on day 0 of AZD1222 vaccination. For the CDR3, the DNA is TGCAGCGTGGCCGGGACCCCTGGGGAGACCCAGTACTTC. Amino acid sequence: CSVAGTPGETQYF.